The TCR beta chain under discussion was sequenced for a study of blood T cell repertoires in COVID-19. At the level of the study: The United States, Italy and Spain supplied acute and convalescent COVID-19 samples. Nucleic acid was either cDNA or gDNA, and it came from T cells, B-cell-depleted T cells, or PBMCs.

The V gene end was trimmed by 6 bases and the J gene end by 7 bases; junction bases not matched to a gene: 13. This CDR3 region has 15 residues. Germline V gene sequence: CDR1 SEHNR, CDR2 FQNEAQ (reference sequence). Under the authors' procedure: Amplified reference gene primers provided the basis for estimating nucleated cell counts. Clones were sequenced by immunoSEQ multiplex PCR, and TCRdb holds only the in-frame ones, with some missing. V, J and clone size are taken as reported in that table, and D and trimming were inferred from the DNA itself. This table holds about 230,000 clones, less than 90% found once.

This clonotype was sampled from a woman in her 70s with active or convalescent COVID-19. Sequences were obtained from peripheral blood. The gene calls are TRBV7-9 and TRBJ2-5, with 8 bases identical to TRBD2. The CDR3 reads CASSSLGLAFGTQYF. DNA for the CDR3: TGTGCCAGCAGTTCCCTAGGACTAGCTTTCGGGACCCAGTACTTC.